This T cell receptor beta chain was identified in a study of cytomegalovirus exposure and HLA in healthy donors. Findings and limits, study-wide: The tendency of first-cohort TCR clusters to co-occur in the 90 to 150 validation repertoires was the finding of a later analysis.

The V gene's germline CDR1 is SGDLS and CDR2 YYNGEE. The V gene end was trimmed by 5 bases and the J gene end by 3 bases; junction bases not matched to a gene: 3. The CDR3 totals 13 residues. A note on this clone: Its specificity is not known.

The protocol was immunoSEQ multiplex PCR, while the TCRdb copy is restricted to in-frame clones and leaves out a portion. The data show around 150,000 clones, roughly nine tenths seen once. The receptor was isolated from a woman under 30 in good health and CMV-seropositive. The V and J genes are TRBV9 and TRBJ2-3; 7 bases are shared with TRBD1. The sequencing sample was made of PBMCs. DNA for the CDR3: TGTGCCAGCAGTCAACAGGGGACAGATACGCAGTATTTT. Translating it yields CASSQQGTDTQYF. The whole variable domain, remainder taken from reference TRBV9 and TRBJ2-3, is DSGVTQTPKHLITATGQRVTLRCSPRSGDLSVYWYQQSLDQGLQFLIQYYNGEERAKGNILERFSAQQFPDLHSELNLSSLELGDSALYFCASSQQGTDTQYFGPGTRLTVL.